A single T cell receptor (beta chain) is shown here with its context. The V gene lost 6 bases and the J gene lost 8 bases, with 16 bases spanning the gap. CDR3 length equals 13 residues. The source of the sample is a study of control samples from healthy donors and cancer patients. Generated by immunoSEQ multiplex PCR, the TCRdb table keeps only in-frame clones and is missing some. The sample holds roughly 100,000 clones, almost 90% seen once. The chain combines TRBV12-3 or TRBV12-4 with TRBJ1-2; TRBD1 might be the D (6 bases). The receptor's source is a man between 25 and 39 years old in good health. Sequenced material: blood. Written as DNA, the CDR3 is TGTGCCAGCAGCCCAACAGGGCGAGGGGGCTACACCTTC. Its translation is CASSPTGRGGYTF.